This TCR beta chain is from a study of cytomegalovirus exposure and HLA in healthy donors. General study results and limits: Sequencing likely generated an artifact that appeared as a cluster of highly shared sequence variants. Cytomegalovirus association was listed for about 160 TCR beta chains. Later analysis suggested links between common viral pathogens and several top significant clusters.

Remarks on this clone: The antigen remains undetermined.

It was with 60 Vbeta and 13 Jbeta primers that the PCR ran. Data came from immunoSEQ multiplex PCR; TCRdb stores just in-frame clones and leaves some out. The sample includes 120,000 or so clones, roughly two thirds seen only once; the top ten take 1.6%. Trimming at V came to 7 bases and at J to 6 bases, leaving 5 bases not matched to a gene. CDR1 is MDHEN and CDR2 is SYDVKM in the germline V gene. This CDR3 has 14 amino acids. Sequencing input: PBMCs. The clonotype originates from a man in his thirties or forties in good health and CMV-seropositive. J is TRBJ2-1 and V is TRBV28; 11 bases align to TRBD1. CDR3 nucleotides: TGTGCCAGCAACTGGGGGACAGGGGGCAATGAGCAGTTCTTC. As protein: CASNWGTGGNEQFF.